This entry lists 11 T cell receptor beta chains sequenced from one sample in a study of T-cell reconstitution after alpha-beta-depleted transplantation in children. This sample's TCRbeta library carried unique molecular identifier barcodes. TCRdb re-called the PCR reads through MiXCR, storing one row per CDR3 protein. This table has some 500,000 distinct CDR3 sequences, approximately 16% appearing once. The specimen was PBMCs from the stem cell graft donor, collected from the stem cell graft. These receptors were obtained from a human donor who donated a stem cell graft to a child with acute lymphoblastic leukemia.

The V and J genes are TRBV7-2 and TRBJ2-7, with 8 bases matching TRBD2. The CDR3 covers 15 residues. Germline CDR1 SGHTA, CDR2 FQGNSA. Losses at the gene ends were 4 bases for V and 3 bases for J; bases not matched to a gene: 8. The CDR3 loop is CASSSRGTRIYEQYF. In DNA form, the CDR3 reads TGTGCCAGCAGCTCACGGGGGACTAGAATCTACGAGCAGTACTTC.

The chain recombines TRBV5-1 with TRBJ2-3, with TRBD2 identical over 11 bases. Germline V gene sequence: CDR1 SGHRS, CDR2 YFSETQ. J was trimmed by 4 bases and V by 0 bases; bases with no gene match: 4. The CDR3 loop spans 16 amino acids. As DNA, the CDR3 is TGCGCCAGCAGCTTGGAGCTAGCGGGAGGTGCAGATACGCAGTATTTT. Encoded protein: CASSLELAGGADTQYF.

V usage is TRBV5-1 and J usage is TRBJ2-2, with 7 nucleotides matching TRBD2. The CDR3 is 17 amino acids. Per germline, CDR1 SGHRS and CDR2 YFSETQ. V trimming: 4 bases; J trimming: 7 bases; junction bases outside the gene matches: 16. The CDR3: CASSPIWSGERDGELFF. The CDR3 region has the DNA TGCGCCAGCAGCCCTATATGGAGCGGGGAGCGGGACGGGGAGCTGTTTTTT.

This clonotype was picked up a small number of times. The chain employs TRBV29-1 and TRBJ2-5; D not resolved. Between the trimmed V and J ends, which lost 2 bases and 5 bases, there was a span of 9 bases. This CDR3 has 12 amino acids. Per the germline V gene, CDR1 is SQVTM and CDR2 is ANQGSEA. The CDR3 here is CSVEPRWETQYF. The CDR3 DNA reads as TGCAGCGTTGAACCACGGTGGGAGACCCAGTACTTC.

This clonotype was counted many times. J is TRBJ2-7 and V is TRBV29-1; 8 bases fit TRBD1. This CDR3 is 14 amino acids long. The germline CDR1 and CDR2 sequences are SQVTM and ANQGSEA. With V trimmed by 0 bases and J by 3 bases, 4 bases remained unmatched. CDR3: CSVEDLGTGYEQYF. The CDR3 DNA sequence: TGCAGCGTTGAAGATCTAGGGACAGGCTACGAGCAGTACTTC.

This clonotype was counted between two and nine times. The chain employs TRBV15 and TRBJ2-2; TRBD2 aligns across 8 bases. CDR1 and CDR2 (germline): LNHNV, YYDKDF (reference sequence). This CDR3 has 17 residues. V lost 1 base and J lost 0; bases outside the gene matches: 4. As DNA, the CDR3 is TGTGCCACCAGCAGAGGAGAAGCGGGGGCGAACACCGGGGAGCTGTTTTTT. Residues: CATSRGEAGANTGELFF. Drawing the rest from reference TRBV15 and TRBJ2-2, the complete variable domain is DAMVIQNPRYQVTQFGKPVTLSCSQTLNHNVMYWYQQKSSQAPKLLFHYYDKDFNNEADTPDNFQSRRPNTSFCFLDIRSPGLGDTAMYLCATSRGEAGANTGELFFGEGSRLTVL.

CDR3 amino acids: CASSLVGRLADQPQHF. The CDR3 DNA sequence: TGTGCCAGCAGCTTAGTAGGGAGGTTGGCCGATCAGCCCCAGCATTTT. This chain connects TRBV7-8 to TRBJ1-5, with D hard to call. V was cut by 1 base and J by 5 bases, with 15 bases left in between. The CDR3 covers 16 residues. CDR1 and CDR2 from the germline V gene are SGHVS and FQNEAQ.

V is TRBV12-3 or TRBV12-4 and J is TRBJ2-2; D might be TRBD1 or TRBD2, each matching 5 bases. CDR3 length equals 16 residues. V was pared by 5 bases and J by 7 bases, with 20 bases between. The CDR3 spells CASSPWAYQGVGELFF. The CDR3 DNA is TGTGCCAGCAGTCCATGGGCCTACCAGGGAGTCGGGGAGCTGTTTTTT.

This clonotype was counted at least ten times. The gene calls are TRBV9 and TRBJ2-5, with a possible D match to TRBD2 (5 bases). CDR3 size: 16 residues. V was pared by 0 bases and J by 4 bases, with 16 bases between. CDR1 is SGDLS, CDR2 YYNGEE, per germline. CDR3 protein: CASSVGSLAQLETQYF. DNA for the CDR3: TGTGCCAGCAGCGTAGGTTCGCTAGCCCAATTAGAGACCCAGTACTTC.

The chain recombines TRBV6-5 with TRBJ2-3, with TRBD2 identical over 9 bases. CDR1 and CDR2 from the germline V gene are MNHEY and SVGAGI. This CDR3 has 15 amino acids. The V segment lost 2 bases and the J segment 3 bases; nucleotides outside the gene matches: 3. CDR3 sequence: CASSYGAGGTDTQYF. CDR3 DNA: TGTGCCAGCAGTTACGGGGCGGGAGGGACAGATACGCAGTATTTT.

This clonotype was counted ten times or more. V usage is TRBV18 and J usage is TRBJ1-5, with D possibly being TRBD1 (5 bases). V lost 5 bases to trimming and J lost 5 bases, with 16 bases between them. The CDR3 totals 15 residues. CDR1 and CDR2 from the germline V gene are KGHSH and LQKENI. CDR3 bases: TGTGCCAGCTCAACCGGGGCAGGGTGGGATCAGCCCCAGCATTTT. Protein product: CASSTGAGWDQPQHF.